The 16 T cell receptor beta chains reported below all come from one sample, sequenced in a study of cytomegalovirus exposure and HLA in healthy donors. 60 Vbeta and 13 Jbeta primers were used in PCR. Using immunoSEQ multiplex PCR, the repertoire was profiled, and TCRdb retains in-frame clones only, with some absent. The sample holds 87,000 or so clones; 7.5% to 8.5% are singletons and the top ten take approximately 2.4%. The sequencing sample was made of PBMCs. Receptors were obtained from a man between 50 and 59 years old in good health and CMV-seronegative.

This clone was seen only a few times. The chain carries TRBV9 and TRBJ1-2; no clear D. V dropped 6 bases and J dropped 1 base, with 13 bases sitting between them. The germline V gene has CDR1 SGDLS and CDR2 YYNGEE. The length of the CDR3 is 14 residues. The CDR3 nucleotides are TGTGCCAGCAACTCTGGCGGTAATAACTATGGCTACACCTTC. Residues: CASNSGGNNYGYTF.

This clone was counted a few times. The genes are TRBV6-5 and TRBJ2-4; weak D call: TRBD1 (6 bases). The V gene lost 5 bases and the J gene lost 1 base, with 9 bases spanning the gap. The CDR3 length is 14 residues. Per the germline V gene, CDR1 is MNHEY and CDR2 is SVGAGI. CDR3 in amino acids: CASSRRGAKNIQYF. CDR3 in DNA: TGTGCCAGCAGTCGAAGGGGGGCCAAAAACATTCAGTACTTC.

The rearrangement links TRBV5-1 to TRBJ1-2, with a possible D match to TRBD1 (6 bases). The CDR3 covers 14 residues. The V gene lost 2 bases and the J gene lost 6 bases, with 14 bases spanning the gap. Per the germline V gene, CDR1 is SGHRS and CDR2 is YFSETQ. CDR3 protein: CASSLESGVDGYTF. Here the CDR3 DNA reads TGCGCCAGCAGCTTAGAGTCAGGGGTGGATGGCTACACCTTC.

The rearrangement joins TRBV7-8 to TRBJ1-2; no reliable D call. Trimming stripped 1 base from V and 5 bases from J, with 8 bases between. The CDR3 is made up of 13 amino acids. Germline V lookup: CDR1 SGHVS, CDR2 FQNEAQ. The CDR3 DNA reads as TGTGCCAGCAGCTTAGGACTGGATTATGGCTACACCTTC. It specifies CASSLGLDYGYTF.

This chain connects TRBV28 to TRBJ1-1; possibly TRBD1 for D (5 bases). Germline V gene lookup returns CDR1 MDHEN and CDR2 SYDVKM. The V end lost 5 bases, the J end lost 9 bases, and 13 bases lay between the germline ends. The CDR3 spans 12 residues. The CDR3 DNA is TGTGCCAGCAGTGACCCGACGGACAAAGCTTTCTTT. This translates into CASSDPTDKAFF. Combining the CDR3 with reference TRBV28 and TRBJ1-1 gives the whole variable domain DVKVTQSSRYLVKRTGEKVFLECVQDMDHENMFWYRQDPGLGLRLIYFSYDVKMKEKGDIPEGYSVSREKKERFSLILESASTNQTSMYLCASSDPTDKAFFGQGTRLTVV.

The V and J genes are TRBV5-1 and TRBJ1-6; 8 bases match TRBD1. The CDR3 contains 14 residues. V lost 3 bases to trimming and J lost 6 bases; unmatched junction nucleotides: 2. Per the germline V gene, CDR1 is SGHRS and CDR2 is YFSETQ. The CDR3 spells CASSWQGANSPLHF. DNA for the CDR3: TGCGCCAGCAGCTGGCAGGGGGCTAATTCACCCCTCCACTTT. The whole variable domain, filled in from reference TRBV5-1 and TRBJ1-6, reads KAGVTQTPRYLIKTRGQQVTLSCSPISGHRSVSWYQQTPGQGLQFLFEYFSETQRNKGNFPGRFSGRQFSNSRSEMNVSTLELGDSALYLCASSWQGANSPLHFGNGTRLTVT.

The rearrangement uses TRBV2 and TRBJ2-2; the D is unclear. The CDR3 is 13 amino acids. Trimming stripped 3 bases from V and 9 bases from J, with 11 bases between. The germline V gene encodes CDR1 SNHLY and CDR2 FYNNEI. Here the CDR3 DNA reads TGTGCCAGCAGTGACTCCGGGTGGCGGGAGCTGTTTTTT. Its protein is CASSDSGWRELFF.

The chain uses TRBV28 and TRBJ2-7; 7 bases line up with TRBD1. V dropped 7 bases and J dropped 2; count of bases not matched to a gene: 11. The CDR3 consists of 15 residues. The germline CDR1 and CDR2 sequences are MDHEN and SYDVKM. The CDR3 loop is CASITGTDSTYEQYF. As DNA, the CDR3 is TGTGCCAGCATTACCGGGACAGACTCTACCTACGAGCAGTACTTC.

This clone was found a few times. The chain combines TRBV5-6 with TRBJ2-7, with 11 nucleotides matching TRBD2. J gave up 2 bases and V 4 bases, and 2 bases lay outside the gene matches. The CDR3 extends over 14 amino acids. Germline assignment: CDR1 SGHDT and CDR2 YYEEEE. CDR3 loop: CASSDSGGAYEQYF. The DNA of the CDR3 is TGTGCCAGCAGCGATAGCGGGGGGGCCTACGAGCAGTACTTC.

The genes are TRBV9 and TRBJ1-6, with a tentative D call TRBD1 (5 bases). This CDR3 is built from 17 residues. The V and J ends lost 3 bases and 0 bases respectively, with 13 bases between them. Per germline, CDR1 SGDLS and CDR2 YYNGEE. CDR3 sequence reads: CASSADQGLSYNSPLHF. CDR3 DNA sequence: TGTGCCAGCAGCGCCGATCAGGGCCTCTCCTATAATTCACCCCTCCACTTT.

The chain links TRBV6-1 to TRBJ1-3; D is unclear. Germline V gives CDR1 MNHNS, CDR2 SASEGT. This CDR3 region has 15 residues. With 4 bases removed from V and 0 bases from J, the gap between germline ends came to 10 bases. The DNA for the CDR3 is TGTGCCAGCAGTGTTCAGAACCTCTCTGGAAACACCATATATTTT. This encodes CASSVQNLSGNTIYF.

Only a few counts were recorded for this clone. Here the CDR3 reads CAIRPGTGTYEQYF. CDR3 coding DNA: TGTGCCATCAGACCCGGGACAGGGACCTACGAGCAGTACTTC. This sequence joins TRBV10-3 and TRBJ2-7; TRBD1 agrees at 9 bases. The length of the CDR3 is 14 residues. V shed 6 bases and J 2 bases; nucleotides not matched to a gene: 5. The V gene's germline CDR1 is ENHRY and CDR2 SYGVKD.

This clone was detected only a few times. The rearrangement uses TRBV28 and TRBJ1-4, with D unresolved. Germline CDR1 MDHEN, CDR2 SYDVKM. V was trimmed by 3 bases and J by 10 bases, leaving 15 bases between them. The CDR3 has 14 amino acids. CDR3 nucleotides: TGTGCCAGCAGTTTGGGAGGATCGGATACAAAACTGTTTTTT. Protein product: CASSLGGSDTKLFF.

V gene TRBV5-1 combines with J gene TRBJ1-6, with 8 bases fitting TRBD1. Germline-derived CDR1 and CDR2 are SGHRS and YFSETQ. V was pared by 0 bases and J by 6 bases, with 5 bases of the junction left unmatched. This CDR3 region has 16 residues. For the CDR3, the DNA is TGCGCCAGCAGCTTGGGGACAGGGAATTCTAATTCACCCCTCCACTTT. Translated: CASSLGTGNSNSPLHF.

This clone was seen only a few times. V gene TRBV9 combines with J gene TRBJ1-6; a possible D gene is TRBD1 (5 bases). Trimming removed 4 bases from V and 7 bases from J, with 21 bases in between. The CDR3 runs to 17 residues. Germline lookup yields CDR1 SGDLS and CDR2 YYNGEE. CDR3 residues: CASSSQQAPRGNSPLHF. CDR3 sequence (DNA): TGTGCCAGCAGCTCACAACAGGCTCCCCGGGGGAATTCACCCCTCCACTTT.

This clone occurred a few times. V and J are TRBV5-1 and TRBJ1-3; possible D gene TRBD1, 5 bases. CDR1 is SGHRS and CDR2 is YFSETQ in the germline V gene. The ends were cut back, 0 bases at V and 0 bases at J, with 10 bases in the middle. This CDR3 region has 16 residues. The CDR3 here is CASSLEGIGSGNTIYF. The DNA of the CDR3 is TGCGCCAGCAGCTTGGAGGGGATTGGCTCTGGAAACACCATATATTTT.